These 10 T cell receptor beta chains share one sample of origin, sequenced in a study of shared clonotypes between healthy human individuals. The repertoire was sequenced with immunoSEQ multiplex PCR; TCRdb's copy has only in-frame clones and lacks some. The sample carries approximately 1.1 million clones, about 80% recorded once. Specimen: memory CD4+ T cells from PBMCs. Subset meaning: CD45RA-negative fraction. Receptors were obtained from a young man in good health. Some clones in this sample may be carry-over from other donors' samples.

In DNA form, the CDR3 reads TGTGCCAGCAGCCAATCAGTAACAGATACGCAGTATTTT. Amino acids: CASSQSVTDTQYF. The chain joins TRBV5-4 to TRBJ2-3; D is unresolved. Between the trimmed V and J ends, which lost 4 bases and 3 bases, there was a span of 9 bases. Germline-derived CDR1 and CDR2 are SGHNT and YYREEE (reference sequence). CDR3 size: 13 residues.

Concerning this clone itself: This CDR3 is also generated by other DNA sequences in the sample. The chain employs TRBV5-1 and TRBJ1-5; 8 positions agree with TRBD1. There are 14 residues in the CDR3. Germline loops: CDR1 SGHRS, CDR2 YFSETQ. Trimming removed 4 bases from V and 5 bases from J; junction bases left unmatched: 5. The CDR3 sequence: CASSVTGGDQPQHF. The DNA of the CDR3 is TGCGCCAGCAGCGTAACAGGGGGGGATCAGCCCCAGCATTTT.

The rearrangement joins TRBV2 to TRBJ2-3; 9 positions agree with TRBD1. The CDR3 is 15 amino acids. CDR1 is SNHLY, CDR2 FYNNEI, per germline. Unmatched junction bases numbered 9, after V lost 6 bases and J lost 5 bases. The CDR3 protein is CASSRDRAVEDTQYF. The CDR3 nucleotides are TGTGCCAGCAGCAGGGACAGGGCGGTTGAAGATACGCAGTATTTT.

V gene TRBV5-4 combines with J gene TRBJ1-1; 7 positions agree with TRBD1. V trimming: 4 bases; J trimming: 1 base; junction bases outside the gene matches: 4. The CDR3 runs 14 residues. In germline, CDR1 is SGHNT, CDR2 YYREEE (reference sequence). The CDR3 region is CASSVGTANTEAFF. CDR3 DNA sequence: TGTGCCAGCAGCGTTGGGACAGCGAACACTGAAGCTTTCTTT.

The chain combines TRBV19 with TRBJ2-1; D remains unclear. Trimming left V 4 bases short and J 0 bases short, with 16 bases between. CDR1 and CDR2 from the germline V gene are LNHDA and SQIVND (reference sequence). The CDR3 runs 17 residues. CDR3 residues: CASSKDLGFSSYNEQFF. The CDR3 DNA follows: TGTGCCAGTAGTAAAGATTTAGGTTTCAGCTCCTACAATGAGCAGTTCTTC.

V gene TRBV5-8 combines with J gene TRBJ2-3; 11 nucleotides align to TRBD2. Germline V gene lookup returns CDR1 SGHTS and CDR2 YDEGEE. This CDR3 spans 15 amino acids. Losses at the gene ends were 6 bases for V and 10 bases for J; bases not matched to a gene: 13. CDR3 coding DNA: TGTGCCAGCAACCCGGGACTAGCGGATTACGGAGCGCAGTATTTT. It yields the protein CASNPGLADYGAQYF. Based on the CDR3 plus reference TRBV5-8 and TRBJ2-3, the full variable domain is EAGVTQSPTHLIKTRGQQATLRCSPISGHTSVYWYQQALGLGLQFLLWYDEGEERNRGNFPPRFSGRQFPNYSSELNVNALELEDSALYLCASNPGLADYGAQYFGPGTRLTVL.

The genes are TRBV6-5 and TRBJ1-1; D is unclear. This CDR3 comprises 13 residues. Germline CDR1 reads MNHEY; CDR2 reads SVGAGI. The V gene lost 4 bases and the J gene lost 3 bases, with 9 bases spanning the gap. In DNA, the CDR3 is TGTGCCAGCAGTTCCCGAGGGTACACTGAAGCTTTCTTT. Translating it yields CASSSRGYTEAFF.

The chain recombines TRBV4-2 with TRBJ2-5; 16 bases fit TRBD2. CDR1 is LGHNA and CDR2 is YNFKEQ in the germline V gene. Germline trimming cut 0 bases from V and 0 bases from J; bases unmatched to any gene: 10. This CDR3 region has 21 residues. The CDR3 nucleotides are TGTGCCAGCAGCCAAGATTATTCGGGACTAGCGGGAGGGGCTAACCAAGAGACCCAGTACTTC. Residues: CASSQDYSGLAGGANQETQYF.

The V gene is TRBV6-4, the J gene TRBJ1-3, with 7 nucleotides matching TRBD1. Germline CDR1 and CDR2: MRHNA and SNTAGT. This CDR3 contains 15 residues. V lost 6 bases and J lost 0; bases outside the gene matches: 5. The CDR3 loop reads CASRRTGLSGNTIYF. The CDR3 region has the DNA TGTGCCAGCAGGCGGACAGGCCTCTCTGGAAACACCATATATTTT.

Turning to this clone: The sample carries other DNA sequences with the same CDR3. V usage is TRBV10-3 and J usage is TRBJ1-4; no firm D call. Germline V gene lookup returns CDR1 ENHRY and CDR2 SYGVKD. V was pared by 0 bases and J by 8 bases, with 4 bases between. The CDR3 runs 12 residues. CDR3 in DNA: TGTGCCATCAGTGAGTCGGGGGAAAAACTGTTTTTT. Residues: CAISESGEKLFF.